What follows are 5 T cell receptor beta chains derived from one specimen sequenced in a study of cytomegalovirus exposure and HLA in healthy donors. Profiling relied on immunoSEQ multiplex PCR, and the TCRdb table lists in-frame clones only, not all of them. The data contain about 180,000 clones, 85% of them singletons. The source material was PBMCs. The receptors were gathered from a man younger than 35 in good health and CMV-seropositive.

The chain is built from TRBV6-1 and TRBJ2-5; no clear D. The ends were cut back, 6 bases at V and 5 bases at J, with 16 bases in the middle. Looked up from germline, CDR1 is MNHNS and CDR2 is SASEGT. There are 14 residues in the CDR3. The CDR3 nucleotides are TGTGCCAGCAGCCCTGCGAGAGATTGGGAGACCCAGTACTTC. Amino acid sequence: CASSPARDWETQYF.

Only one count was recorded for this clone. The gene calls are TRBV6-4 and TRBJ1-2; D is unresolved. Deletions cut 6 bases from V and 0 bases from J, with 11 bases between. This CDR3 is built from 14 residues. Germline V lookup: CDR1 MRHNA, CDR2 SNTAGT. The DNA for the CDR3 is TGTGCCAGCAGGAGAGAGCGGCCTAACTATGGCTACACCTTC. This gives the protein CASRRERPNYGYTF.

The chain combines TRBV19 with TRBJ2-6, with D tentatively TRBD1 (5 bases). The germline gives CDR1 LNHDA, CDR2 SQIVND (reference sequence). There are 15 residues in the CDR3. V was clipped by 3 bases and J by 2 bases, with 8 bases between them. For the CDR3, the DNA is TGTGCCAGTAGTATCAGGGAAGCTGGGGCCAACGTCCTGACTTTC. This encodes CASSIREAGANVLTF.

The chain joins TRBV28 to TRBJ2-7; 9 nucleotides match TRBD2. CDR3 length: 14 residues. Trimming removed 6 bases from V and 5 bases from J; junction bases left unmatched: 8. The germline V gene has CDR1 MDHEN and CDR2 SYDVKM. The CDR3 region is CASSPGLAPNEQYF. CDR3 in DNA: TGTGCCAGCAGCCCGGGACTAGCACCGAACGAGCAGTACTTC.

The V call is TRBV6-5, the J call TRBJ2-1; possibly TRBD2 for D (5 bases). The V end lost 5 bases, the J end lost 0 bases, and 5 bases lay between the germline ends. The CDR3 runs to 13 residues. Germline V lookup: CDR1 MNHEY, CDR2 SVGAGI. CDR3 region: CASSTSSYNEQFF. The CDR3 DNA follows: TGTGCCAGCAGTACTAGCTCCTACAATGAGCAGTTCTTC.